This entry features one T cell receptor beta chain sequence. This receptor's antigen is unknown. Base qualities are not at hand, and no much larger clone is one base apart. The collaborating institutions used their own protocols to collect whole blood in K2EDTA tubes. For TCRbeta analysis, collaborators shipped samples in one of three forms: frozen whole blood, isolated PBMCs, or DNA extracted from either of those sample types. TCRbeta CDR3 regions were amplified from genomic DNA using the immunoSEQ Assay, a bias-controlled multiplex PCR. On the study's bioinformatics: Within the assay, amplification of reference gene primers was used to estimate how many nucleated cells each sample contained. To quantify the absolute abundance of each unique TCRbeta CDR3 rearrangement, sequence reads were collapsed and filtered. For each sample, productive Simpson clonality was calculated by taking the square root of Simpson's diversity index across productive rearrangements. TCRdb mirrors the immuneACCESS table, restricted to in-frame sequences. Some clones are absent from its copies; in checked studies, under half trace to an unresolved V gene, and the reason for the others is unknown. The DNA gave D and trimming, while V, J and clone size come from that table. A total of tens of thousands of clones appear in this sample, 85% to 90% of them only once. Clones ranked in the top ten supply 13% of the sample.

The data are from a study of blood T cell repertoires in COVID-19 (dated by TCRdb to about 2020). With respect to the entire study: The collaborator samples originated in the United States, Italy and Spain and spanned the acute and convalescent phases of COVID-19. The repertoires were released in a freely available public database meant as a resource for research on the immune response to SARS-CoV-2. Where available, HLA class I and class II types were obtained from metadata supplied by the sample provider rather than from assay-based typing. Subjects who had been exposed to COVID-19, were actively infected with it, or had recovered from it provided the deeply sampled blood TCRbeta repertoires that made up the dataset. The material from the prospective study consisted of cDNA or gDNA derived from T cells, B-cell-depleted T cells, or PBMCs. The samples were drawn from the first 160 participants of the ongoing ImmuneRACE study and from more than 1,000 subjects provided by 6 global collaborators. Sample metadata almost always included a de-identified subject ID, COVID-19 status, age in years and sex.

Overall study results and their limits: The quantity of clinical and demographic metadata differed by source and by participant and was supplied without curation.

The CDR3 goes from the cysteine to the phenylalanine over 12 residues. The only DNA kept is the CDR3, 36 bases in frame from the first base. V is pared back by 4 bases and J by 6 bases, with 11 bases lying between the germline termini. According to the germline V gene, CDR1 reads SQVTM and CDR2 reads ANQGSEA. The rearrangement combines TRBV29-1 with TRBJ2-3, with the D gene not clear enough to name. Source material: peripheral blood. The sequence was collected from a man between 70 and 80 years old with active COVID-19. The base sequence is TGCAGCGTTGGGTCGGGTTTGGATACGCAGTATTTT. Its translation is CSVGSGLDTQYF.